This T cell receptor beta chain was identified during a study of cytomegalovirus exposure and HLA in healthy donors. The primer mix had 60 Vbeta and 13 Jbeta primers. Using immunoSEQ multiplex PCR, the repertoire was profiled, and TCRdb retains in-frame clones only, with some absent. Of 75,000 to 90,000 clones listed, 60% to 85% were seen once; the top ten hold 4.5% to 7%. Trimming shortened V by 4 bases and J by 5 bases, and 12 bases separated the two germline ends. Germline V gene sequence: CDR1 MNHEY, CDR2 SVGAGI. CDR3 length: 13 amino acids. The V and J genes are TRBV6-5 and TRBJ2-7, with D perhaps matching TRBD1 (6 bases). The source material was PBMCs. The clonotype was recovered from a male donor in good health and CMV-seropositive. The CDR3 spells CASSSWTANEQYF. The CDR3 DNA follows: TGTGCCAGCAGTTCCTGGACAGCGAACGAGCAGTACTTC.